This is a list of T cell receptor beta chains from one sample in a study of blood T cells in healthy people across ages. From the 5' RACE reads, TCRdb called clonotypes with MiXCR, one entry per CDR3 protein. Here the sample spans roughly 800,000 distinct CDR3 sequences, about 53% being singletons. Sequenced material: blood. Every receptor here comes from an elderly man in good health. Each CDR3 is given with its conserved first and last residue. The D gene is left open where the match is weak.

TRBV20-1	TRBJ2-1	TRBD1	CSAPGTGHFYEQFF
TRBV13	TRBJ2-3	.	CASSSRGGVHRYAYF
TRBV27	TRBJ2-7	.	CASRGAGFYEQYF
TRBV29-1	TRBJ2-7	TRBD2	CSVPTPSGDSYEQYF
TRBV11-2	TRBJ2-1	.	CASSAGQRHEQFF
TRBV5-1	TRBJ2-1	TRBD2	CASSLFAGVSYNEQFF
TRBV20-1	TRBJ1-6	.	CSARRSQVADSPLHF
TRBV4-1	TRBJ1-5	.	CASSQGPGIDQPQHF
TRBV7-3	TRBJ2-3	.	CASSLDPGDTQYF
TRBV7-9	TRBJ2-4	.	CASSLVVGLAKNIQYF
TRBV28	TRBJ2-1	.	CASKYGGGGIYNEQFF
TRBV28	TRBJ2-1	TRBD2	CASSQPGLGNNEQFF
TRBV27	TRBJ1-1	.	CASKPPQLGTEAFF
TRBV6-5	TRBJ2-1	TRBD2	CASSKGLAGAFEQFF
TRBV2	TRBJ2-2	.	CASKLADNTGELFF
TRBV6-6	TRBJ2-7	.	CASGISYEQYF
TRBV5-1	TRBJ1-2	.	CASTDEGNYGYTF
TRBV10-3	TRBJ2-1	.	CAISESGFGNEQFF
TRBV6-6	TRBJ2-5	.	CASSYSGQGETQYF
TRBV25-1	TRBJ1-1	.	CASSELGHTEAFF
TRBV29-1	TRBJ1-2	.	CSVGSGYGYTF
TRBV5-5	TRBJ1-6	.	CASSLPASSYNSPLHF
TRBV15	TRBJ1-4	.	CATSRDLRGELFF
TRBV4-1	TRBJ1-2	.	CASTESWRGYGYTF
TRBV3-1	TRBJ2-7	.	CASSPPGPIHEQYF
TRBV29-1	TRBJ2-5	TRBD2	CSVEVGGSSGRETQYF
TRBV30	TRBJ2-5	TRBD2	CAWRGLAGVNEQYF
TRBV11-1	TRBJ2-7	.	CASSRTARSYEQYF
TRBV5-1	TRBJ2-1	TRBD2	CASSLGGLAGDNEQFF
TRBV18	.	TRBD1	CASSPLGQAFYEQYF
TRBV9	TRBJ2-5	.	CASSVDSGETQYF
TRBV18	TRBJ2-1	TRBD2	CASSPQTGLANPREQFF
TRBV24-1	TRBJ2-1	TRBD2	CATSVRSGGLKNEQFF
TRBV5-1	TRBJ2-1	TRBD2	CASSRGLAGSNEQFF
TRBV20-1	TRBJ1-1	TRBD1	CSARDAGQMNTEAFF
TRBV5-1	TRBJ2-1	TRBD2	CASSGLWREGNNEQFF
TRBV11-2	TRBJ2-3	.	CASSLDMGGTQYF
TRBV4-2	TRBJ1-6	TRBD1	CASSPGEGTGALENSPLHF
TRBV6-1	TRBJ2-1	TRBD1	CASILTGGHNEQFF
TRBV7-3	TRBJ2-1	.	CASSLERTTYNEQFF